This T cell receptor (beta chain) derives from a study of OX40 agonist ivuxolimab in advanced cancers. V was pared by 3 bases and J by 5 bases, with 8 bases between. The CDR3 is 12 residues long. From germline, CDR1 is SGHRS and CDR2 YFSETQ. Profiled with immunoSEQ multiplex PCR; TCRdb holds only in-frame clones, not every one. The sample shows some 86,000 clones, about 90% of them seen only once. The genes are TRBV5-1 and TRBJ2-5; no definite D call. This receptor was obtained from an adult with an advanced solid tumor such as melanoma, head and neck, liver or kidney cancer. The source material was CD4+ or CD8+ T cells sorted from blood, sampled in a trial of the OX40 agonist ivuxolimab. The CDR3 loop is CASSSSLETQYF. The CDR3 nucleotides read TGCGCCAGCAGCTCAAGTTTGGAGACCCAGTACTTC.